One and the same sample provided the 21 T cell receptor beta chains below, sequenced in a study of T cell repertoires in cytomegalovirus infection. Using its own MiXCR run on the reads, TCRdb lists one record per CDR3 protein. The repertoire includes about 740,000 distinct CDR3 sequences, approximately 34% of them detected once, and 2.8% sits in the top ten. Sequencing input: PBMCs. The origin of the receptors is a human donor in good health (CMV status not recorded). Some clones in this sample may be carry-over from other donors' samples.

This clonotype was seen more than once but under ten times. V and J are TRBV20-1 and TRBJ2-7; 7 bases map to TRBD2. The trim removed 7 bases at V and 5 bases at J, leaving 11 bases unmatched. CDR3 length equals 13 residues. CDR1 is DFQATT, CDR2 SNEGSKA, per germline (reference sequence). The CDR3 sequence is CSESGTSRNEQYF. The CDR3 DNA sequence: TGCAGTGAAAGCGGGACCAGTAGAAACGAGCAGTACTTC.

This clonotype was observed a handful of times. The chain carries TRBV7-9 and TRBJ2-3, with unresolved D. Trimming took off 4 bases at V and 5 bases at J, with 16 bases between the two ends. Germline V gene sequence: CDR1 SEHNR, CDR2 FQNEAQ (reference sequence). This CDR3 has 15 amino acids. The CDR3 loop reads CASSSAGMYRDTQYF. CDR3 nucleotides: TGTGCCAGCAGCTCGGCAGGAATGTACCGAGATACGCAGTATTTT.

The V and J genes are TRBV7-9 and TRBJ1-3; tentatively, D is TRBD1 (6 bases). Trimming stripped 5 bases from V and 7 bases from J, with 15 bases between. This CDR3 is built from 14 residues. CDR1 and CDR2 (germline): SEHNR, FQNEAQ (reference sequence). The CDR3 spells CASSAPGDGNTIYF. The CDR3 DNA follows: TGTGCCAGCAGCGCCCCAGGGGACGGGAACACCATATATTTT. Full variable domain (outside the CDR3, taken from reference TRBV7-9 and TRBJ1-3): DTGVSQNPRHKITKRGQNVTFRCDPISEHNRLYWYRQTLGQGPEFLTYFQNEAQLEKSRLLSDRFSAERPKGSFSTLEIQRTEQGDSAMYLCASSAPGDGNTIYFGEGSWLTVV.

This chain connects TRBV12-3 or TRBV12-4 to TRBJ2-2, with D perhaps matching TRBD1 (6 bases). This CDR3 has 15 amino acids. V lost 3 bases and J lost 1, with 9 bases in between. The DNA for the CDR3 is TGTGCCAGCAGTTTTGGACAGCAGAACACCGGGGAGCTGTTTTTT. As protein: CASSFGQQNTGELFF.

The chain recombines TRBV5-6 with TRBJ1-5; D is unresolved. Germline V lookup: CDR1 SGHDT, CDR2 YYEEEE. V lost 1 base, J lost 0 bases, and 11 bases lay in between. The CDR3 runs 16 residues. The CDR3 spells CASSLSESYSNQPQHF. The CDR3 DNA reads TGTGCCAGCAGCTTGTCCGAGTCGTATAGCAATCAGCCCCAGCATTTT.

Worth noting for this clonotype: Compared with germline, one end of the junction differs, possibly owing to a read error. This rearrangement joins TRBV28 to TRBJ2-1; no clear D. Germline CDR1 is MDHEN and CDR2 is SYDVKM. There are 13 residues in the CDR3. CDR3 nucleotides: TGTGCCAGCAGTTTGCGCTCCTACAAGGAGCAGTTCTTC. Its protein is CASSLRSYKEQFF.

There are a few counts of this clonotype. CDR3 DNA sequence: TGTGCCAGCAGCCCCCATGCAAAGACAGGCTCGAACTATGGCTACACCTTC. This sequence encodes CASSPHAKTGSNYGYTF. This chain links TRBV7-8 with TRBJ1-2; a weak D match, TRBD1 (6 bases). V lost 5 bases and J 2 bases, leaving 21 bases between the germline ends. This CDR3 is 17 amino acids long. Per germline, CDR1 SGHVS and CDR2 FQNEAQ.

There are a few counts of this clonotype. The J gene is TRBJ1-2, the V gene TRBV12-3 or TRBV12-4, with D possibly TRBD1 on 5 matching bases. The CDR3 spans 13 residues. V was cut by 7 bases and J by 6 bases, with 15 bases left in between. The CDR3 DNA is TGTGCCAGCAACCTTGGCGGGACCGATGGCTACACCTTC. It codes for CASNLGGTDGYTF.

This clonotype has more than one count but fewer than ten. This rearrangement joins TRBV19 to TRBJ2-7; possibly TRBD1 for D (6 bases). CDR1 is LNHDA, CDR2 SQIVND, per germline (reference sequence). V shed 6 bases and J shed 7 bases, with 13 bases lying between them. This CDR3 comprises 12 residues. CDR3 region: CASSPGGREQYF. CDR3 nucleotides: TGTGCCAGTAGCCCTGGGGGCAGGGAGCAGTACTTC.

The chain employs TRBV7-4 and TRBJ1-5; tentatively, D is TRBD1 (6 bases). V was shortened by 5 bases and J by 6 bases, with 20 bases between the two germline ends. CDR1 SGHVT and CDR2 SQSDAQ come from the germline V gene. The CDR3 runs to 16 residues. The CDR3 protein is CASSPRGQGGRQPQHF. DNA for the CDR3: TGTGCCAGCAGCCCTCGGGGGCAGGGCGGTCGTCAGCCCCAGCATTTT.

The sample holds a few counts of this clonotype. A junction boundary mismatches the germline segment, possibly from a read error. The chain has TRBV30 and TRBJ2-5; the match to TRBD1 covers 9 bases. The CDR3 contains 11 residues. From germline, CDR1 is GTSNPN and CDR2 SVGIG (reference sequence). CDR3 sequence: CAWSVPGQGDF. CDR3 DNA sequence: TGTGCCTGGAGTGTTCCGGGACAGGGCGATTTC.

This chain joins TRBV4-1 and TRBJ2-3; D call uncertain. CDR3 length: 15 amino acids. The germline V gene has CDR1 MGHRA and CDR2 YSYEKL. Trimming took off 4 bases at V and 1 base at J, with 12 bases between the two ends. CDR3 in amino acids: CASSREQPGTDTQYF. The CDR3 region has the DNA TGCGCCAGCAGCCGCGAACAGCCCGGCACAGATACGCAGTATTTT.

V gene TRBV6-2 or TRBV6-3 combines with J gene TRBJ2-5, with D perhaps matching TRBD1 (6 bases). Trimming took 7 bases from V and 4 from J, leaving 19 bases between them. From germline, CDR1 is MNHEY and CDR2 SVGEGT. This CDR3 is 15 amino acids long. In DNA, the CDR3 is TGTGCCAGCATGCCATTCGGGACACGAAGAGAGACCCAGTACTTC. As protein: CASMPFGTRRETQYF.

This clonotype was counted a few times. The chain is built from TRBV5-1 and TRBJ2-6, with D possibly TRBD1 on 5 matching bases. V was trimmed by 4 bases and J by 4 bases, leaving 9 bases between them. CDR1 and CDR2 (germline): SGHRS, YFSETQ. This CDR3 has 14 amino acids. CDR3 nucleotide sequence: TGCGCCAGCAGCGACAGTGGGGGGGCCAACGTCCTGACTTTC. Translating gives CASSDSGGANVLTF.

The V gene is TRBV5-4, the J gene TRBJ1-1, with unresolved D. There are 14 residues in the CDR3. Germline V CDR1 and CDR2: SGHNT, YYREEE (reference sequence). V gave up 0 bases and J gave up 4 bases, with 10 bases separating them. CDR3 protein: CASSLVPESTEAFF. CDR3 sequence (DNA): TGTGCCAGCAGCTTGGTCCCCGAATCCACTGAAGCTTTCTTT.

CDR3 sequence reads: CASSIDISLGNTEAFF. CDR3 coding DNA: TGTGCCAGTAGTATAGATATATCCCTTGGGAACACTGAAGCTTTCTTT. The chain recombines TRBV19 with TRBJ1-1; D gene ambiguous. Germline CDR1 LNHDA, CDR2 SQIVND (reference sequence). The CDR3 runs to 16 residues. V was cut by 0 bases and J by 1 base, with 12 bases left in between.

This clonotype has just a few counts. V is TRBV10-3 and J is TRBJ2-2, with D perhaps matching TRBD1 or TRBD2 (5 bases each). The V end was cut by 4 bases, the J end by 1 base, with 13 bases between. Germline-derived CDR1 and CDR2 are ENHRY and SYGVKD. CDR3 length: 16 residues. The CDR3 reads CAISAGTARNTGELFF. The CDR3 nucleotides read TGTGCCATCAGTGCCGGGACGGCTAGGAACACCGGGGAGCTGTTTTTT.

With respect to this clonotype: Possible read error: a much larger clone is one base away. The chain has TRBV28 and TRBJ2-5; the D gene is possibly TRBD2 (5 bases). Germline V CDR1 and CDR2: MDHEN, SYDVKM. Trimming removed 6 bases at V and 5 bases at J, with 7 bases between. The CDR3 consists of 11 residues. The CDR3 DNA is TGTGCCAGCAGGCGGGCGGAGACCCAGTACTTC. Translated, it gives CASRRAETQYF.

The chain has TRBV12-3 or TRBV12-4 and TRBJ1-2, with D possibly being TRBD1 (5 bases). This CDR3 comprises 14 residues. Deletions cut 3 bases from V and 3 bases from J, with 11 bases between. The CDR3 nucleotides are TGTGCCAGCAGTTTCCAGGGAAGCGACTATGGCTACACCTTC. Amino acid sequence: CASSFQGSDYGYTF.

This clonotype showed up just a few times. The chain carries TRBV10-2 and TRBJ1-3; perhaps TRBD1 as D (5 bases). V lost 3 bases, J lost 1 base, and 13 bases lay in between. Germline V CDR1 and CDR2: WSHSY, SAAADI. This CDR3 contains 16 residues. The CDR3 sequence: CASSDPQGISGNTIYF. In DNA, the CDR3 is TGCGCCAGCAGTGATCCGCAGGGAATTTCTGGAAACACCATATATTTT.

About this clonotype itself: One end of the junction varies from germline; a read error may be responsible. The V gene is TRBV28, the J gene TRBJ2-3; possible D gene TRBD2, 6 bases. This CDR3 has 15 residues. The V gene's germline CDR1 is MDHEN and CDR2 SYDVKM. CDR3 region: CSSSVSGDYTDTQYF. The CDR3 region has the DNA TGTTCCAGCAGTGTTAGCGGAGATTACACAGATACGCAGTATTTT.